This T cell receptor (beta chain) originates from a study of blood T cell repertoires in COVID-19. Authors' methods: Reference gene primers were amplified, and this amplification served to estimate nucleated cell counts. The table came from immunoSEQ multiplex PCR; TCRdb's copy has only in-frame clones and leaves some out. The D gene and trimming were derived from the DNA, and the V and J assignments and clone size from that table. The sample shows approximately 76,000 clones, around 82% of them seen only once. Germline V gene data show CDR1 as MNHEY and CDR2 as SMNVEV (reference sequence). There are 13 residues in the CDR3. Deletions cut 5 bases from V and 2 bases from J, with 10 bases between.

Sequencing was carried out using peripheral blood. The TCR originated in a man at least 80 years old with active or convalescent COVID-19. The chain has TRBV27 and TRBJ2-7, with D unclear. The DNA for the CDR3 is TGTGCCAGCAGTAAGTCAGGAACCTACGAGCAGTACTTC. Translation gives CASSKSGTYEQYF.